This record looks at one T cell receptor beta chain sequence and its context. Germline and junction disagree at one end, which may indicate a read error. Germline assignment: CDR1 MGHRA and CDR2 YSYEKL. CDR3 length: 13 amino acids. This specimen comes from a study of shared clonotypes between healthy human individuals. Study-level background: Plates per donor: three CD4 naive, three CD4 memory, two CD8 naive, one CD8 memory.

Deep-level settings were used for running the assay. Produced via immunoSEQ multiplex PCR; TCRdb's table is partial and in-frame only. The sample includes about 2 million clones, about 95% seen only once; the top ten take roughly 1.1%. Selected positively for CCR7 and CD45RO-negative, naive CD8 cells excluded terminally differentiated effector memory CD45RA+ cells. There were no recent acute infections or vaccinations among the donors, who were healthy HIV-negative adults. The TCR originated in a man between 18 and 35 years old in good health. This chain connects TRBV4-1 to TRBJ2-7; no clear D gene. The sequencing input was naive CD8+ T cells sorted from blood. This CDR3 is CASSQSEGYEQYF. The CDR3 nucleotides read TGCGCGAGCAGCCAGTCGGAAGGCTACGAGCAGTACTTC.